Presented here are 15 T cell receptor beta chains from one specimen sequenced in a study of T cells in Graves' hyperthyroidism and ophthalmopathy. TCR beta CDR3 sequences were amplified from RNA transcripts. The primer set for the first-round RT-PCR of the TCR CDR3 was HTBI. Each CDR3 protein is one row after TCRdb ran MiXCR on the multiplex PCR reads. The profile shows some 500,000 distinct CDR3 sequences, around 14% of them singletons. Material for sequencing was blood. These receptors were collected from a woman aged 18-29 years with Graves' hyperthyroidism.

This clonotype was observed a handful of times. The chain combines TRBV6-2 or TRBV6-3 with TRBJ1-1, with TRBD1 matching 7 bases. V shed 2 bases and J 5 bases; nucleotides not matched to a gene: 5. CDR1 is MNHEY, CDR2 SVGEGT, per germline. The CDR3 extends over 14 amino acids. The CDR3 loop reads CASSYRGRRTEAFF. The DNA of the CDR3 is TGTGCCAGCAGTTACAGGGGGCGCAGGACTGAAGCTTTCTTT.

The table lists this clonotype with many counts. V is TRBV9 and J is TRBJ1-1; perhaps TRBD1 as D (5 bases). Germline CDR1 SGDLS, CDR2 YYNGEE. V was pared by 0 bases and J by 11 bases, with 14 bases between. This CDR3 comprises 13 residues. The DNA of the CDR3 is TGTGCCAGCAGCGTAGTGGCAGGGAAGGAGGCTTTCTTT. Translating gives CASSVVAGKEAFF.

This clonotype was seen many times. The chain uses TRBV30 and TRBJ2-1; D not certain. The ends were cut back, 1 base at V and 7 bases at J, with 8 bases in the middle. The germline V gene encodes CDR1 GTSNPN and CDR2 SVGIG (reference sequence). The CDR3 totals 12 residues. In nucleotides, the CDR3 is TGTGCCTGGAGTGAGGTTGTGAATGAGCAGTTCTTC. Translation: CAWSEVVNEQFF.

The genes are TRBV20-1 and TRBJ2-1, with TRBD2 matching 10 bases. This CDR3 has 13 residues. The V gene's germline CDR1 is DFQATT and CDR2 SNEGSKA (reference sequence). The ends lost 3 bases at V and 9 bases at J; junction bases unmatched: 5. The CDR3 DNA reads TGCAGTGCTAGCGGGACTAGCGCGGGTGAGCAGTTCTTC. It is translated as CSASGTSAGEQFF.

Many counts were recorded for this clonotype. V and J are TRBV7-2 and TRBJ2-7; D tentatively reads TRBD1 or TRBD2 (5 bases each). V shed 6 bases and J shed 7 bases, with 19 bases lying between them. Germline V lookup: CDR1 SGHTA, CDR2 FQGNSA. The length of the CDR3 is 14 residues. The CDR3 nucleotides are TGTGCCAGCAGTCAGGCCGGGACGGCGCGGGAGCAGTACTTC. Its translation is CASSQAGTAREQYF.

The chain uses TRBV14 and TRBJ2-3; D possibly corresponds to TRBD1 (5 bases). The germline V gene has CDR1 SGHDN and CDR2 FVKESK. V dropped 4 bases and J dropped 8 bases, with 10 bases sitting between them. This CDR3 is built from 12 residues. CDR3 residues: CASSPTVGTQYF. CDR3 sequence (DNA): TGTGCCAGCAGCCCGACAGTGGGTACGCAGTATTTT.

V and J are TRBV6-1 and TRBJ2-2; a possible D gene is TRBD1 (5 bases). CDR1 and CDR2 (germline): MNHNS, SASEGT. The CDR3 is 14 residues long. The V and J ends lost 5 bases and 4 bases respectively, with 11 bases between them. The CDR3 sequence is CASSSDSVTGELFF. CDR3 coding DNA: TGTGCCAGCAGTTCCGACAGCGTCACCGGGGAGCTGTTTTTT.

The chain recombines TRBV10-3 with TRBJ2-1, with 13 bases fitting TRBD2. Trimming removed 0 bases from V and 5 bases from J; junction bases left unmatched: 7. The CDR3 loop spans 18 amino acids. CDR1 and CDR2 from the germline V gene are ENHRY and SYGVKD. This CDR3 reads CAISESRPTSGRNNEQFF. The CDR3 coding sequence is TGTGCCATCAGTGAGTCCCGACCGACTAGCGGGAGGAACAATGAGCAGTTCTTC.

The table lists this clonotype with a few counts. The genes are TRBV19 and TRBJ2-3; D is ambiguous. This CDR3 contains 14 residues. CDR1 and CDR2 (germline): LNHDA, SQIVND (reference sequence). Between the trimmed V and J ends, which lost 3 bases and 2 bases, there was a span of 9 bases. CDR3 protein: CASSISLHTDTQYF. Written as DNA, the CDR3 is TGTGCCAGTAGTATTTCCCTACACACAGATACGCAGTATTTT.

This clonotype was counted only a few times. The chain couples TRBV20-1 to TRBJ2-1; 8 bases agree with TRBD2. The CDR3 runs 15 residues. Trimming took 6 bases from V and 7 from J; bases not matched to a gene: 14. Germline V lookup: CDR1 DFQATT, CDR2 SNEGSKA (reference sequence). The CDR3 DNA is TGCAGTGCGATTGTTGGGACTAGTGTGGAAAATGAGCAGTTCTTC. Translated: CSAIVGTSVENEQFF.

This clonotype was counted at least ten times. The rearrangement joins TRBV5-1 to TRBJ1-2; 9 nucleotides match TRBD1. Trimming cost V 8 bases and J 0 bases; bases outside gene matches: 5. Germline V gene sequence: CDR1 SGHRS, CDR2 YFSETQ. The CDR3 runs to 14 residues. In DNA form, the CDR3 reads TGCGCCAGTTGGGGACAGGGAACTAACTATGGCTACACCTTC. Translated: CASWGQGTNYGYTF.

In its sample, this clonotype was seen a few times. The chain is built from TRBV9 and TRBJ1-1; no clear D gene. The germline gives CDR1 SGDLS, CDR2 YYNGEE. Trimming pared 0 bases from V and 4 bases from J, leaving 13 bases between. The CDR3 length is 15 residues. CDR3 in amino acids: CASSVGNTGATEAFF. In nucleotides, the CDR3 is TGTGCCAGCAGCGTAGGGAATACGGGTGCCACTGAAGCTTTCTTT.

This clonotype was found a few times. The V and J genes are TRBV6-1 and TRBJ1-5, with D perhaps TRBD1 (5 bases). Trimming shortened V by 10 bases and J by 0 bases, and 10 bases separated the two germline ends. In germline, CDR1 is MNHNS, CDR2 SASEGT. CDR3 length equals 13 residues. The CDR3 loop reads CATTGYSNQPQHF. In nucleotides, the CDR3 is TGTGCCACCACAGGATATAGCAATCAGCCCCAGCATTTT.

The gene calls are TRBV12-3 or TRBV12-4 and TRBJ2-3, with D maybe TRBD2 (5 bases). This CDR3 comprises 16 residues. Trimming took 3 bases from V and 7 from J, leaving 20 bases between them. CDR3 loop: CASSFEKGWHGNTQYF. The DNA for the CDR3 is TGTGCCAGCAGTTTCGAGAAGGGATGGCACGGGAATACGCAGTATTTT.

This clonotype was seen only once. This clone may be a read error of a much larger clone one base away. The chain carries TRBV5-1 and TRBJ1-4; unclear D gene. Germline CDR1 reads SGHRS; CDR2 reads YFSETQ. This CDR3 comprises 13 residues. CDR3 DNA: TGCGCCAGCAGCTTCCAGAGCGCTGAAGAACTGTTTTTT. As protein: CASSFQSAEELFF.